One sample yielded the 16 T cell receptor beta chains listed below, sequenced in a study of OX40 agonist ivuxolimab in advanced cancers. Method: immunoSEQ multiplex PCR; TCRdb's copy keeps in-frame clones and lacks some. Among 65,000 to 95,000 clones listed, about 90% were seen once. Sequencing used CD4+ or CD8+ T cells sorted from blood, obtained in a trial of the OX40 agonist ivuxolimab. The receptors shown here come from an adult with an advanced solid tumor such as melanoma, head and neck, liver or kidney cancer.

J is TRBJ2-7 and V is TRBV4-3, with D uncertain. The CDR3 contains 14 residues. In germline, CDR1 is LGHNA, CDR2 YSLEER. Deletions cut 0 bases from V and 1 base from J, with 7 bases between. The CDR3 spells CASSQDRWSYEQYF. CDR3 nucleotide sequence: TGCGCCAGCAGCCAAGATAGGTGGTCCTACGAGCAGTACTTC.

This clone has only a few counts. The chain joins TRBV2 to TRBJ2-3, with D unresolved. The CDR3 length is 14 residues. With 4 bases removed from V and 4 bases from J, the gap between germline ends came to 12 bases. Germline CDR1 SNHLY, CDR2 FYNNEI. The CDR3 loop is CASSVGPLSDTQYF. The CDR3 DNA is TGTGCCAGCAGTGTTGGACCCCTGTCAGATACGCAGTATTTT. Combining the CDR3 with reference TRBV2 and TRBJ2-3 gives the whole variable domain EPEVTQTPSHQVTQMGQEVILRCVPISNHLYFYWYRQILGQKVEFLVSFYNNEISEKSEIFDDQFSVERPDGSNFTLKIRSTKLEDSAMYFCASSVGPLSDTQYFGPGTRLTVL.

V gene TRBV11-2 combines with J gene TRBJ2-7; no clear D. This CDR3 comprises 18 residues. CDR1 SGHAT and CDR2 FQNNGV come from the germline V gene. V was cut by 1 base and J by 2 bases, with 21 bases left in between. This CDR3 reads CASSLAPLLLSMPYEQYF. The CDR3 bases are TGTGCCAGCAGCTTAGCACCCTTGTTATTGAGCATGCCCTACGAGCAGTACTTC.

As concerns this clone: Other nucleotide sequences from this sample produce the same CDR3. CDR3 sequence (DNA): TGTGCCAGTAGTATGGGGGTGGCCTACGAGCAGTACTTC. The encoded protein is CASSMGVAYEQYF. The chain links TRBV19 to TRBJ2-7; D tentatively reads TRBD1 or TRBD2 (5 bases each). CDR1 and CDR2 from the germline V gene are LNHDA and SQIVND (reference sequence). V was shortened by 3 bases and J by 2 bases, with 8 bases between the two germline ends. This CDR3 spans 13 amino acids.

V and J are TRBV5-5 and TRBJ2-7; either TRBD1 or TRBD2 may supply D (6 bases each). Germline values: CDR1 SGHKS, CDR2 YYEKEE (reference sequence). The ends were cut back, 2 bases at V and 0 bases at J, with 18 bases in the middle. This CDR3 comprises 17 residues. CDR3 region: CASSLNPIGGPSYEQYF. Written as DNA, the CDR3 is TGTGCCAGCAGCTTAAACCCCATCGGGGGCCCCTCCTACGAGCAGTACTTC. The full variable domain, rest sourced from reference TRBV5-5 and TRBJ2-7, is DAGVTQSPTHLIKTRGQQVTLRCSPISGHKSVSWYQQVLGQGPQFIFQYYEKEERGRGNFPDRFSARQFPNYSSELNVNALLLGDSALYLCASSLNPIGGPSYEQYFGPGTRLTVT.

The V call is TRBV10-1, the J call TRBJ1-1; D is ambiguous. This CDR3 is built from 15 residues. Germline CDR1 is WNHNN and CDR2 is SYGVQD (reference sequence). V shed 3 bases and J shed 2 bases, with 13 bases lying between them. CDR3 nucleotides: TGCGCCAGCAGTGAAGGCCCTACACTTAACACTGAAGCTTTCTTT. Its translation: CASSEGPTLNTEAFF.

The chain uses TRBV7-8 and TRBJ2-3; the D is unclear. The CDR3 covers 19 residues. V was pared by 4 bases and J by 2 bases, with 25 bases between. The germline V gene encodes CDR1 SGHVS and CDR2 FQNEAQ. The CDR3 DNA follows: TGTGCCAGCAGCTCCCAAAAGGAAAGTTGGCAGATAGACACAGATACGCAGTATTTT. It yields the protein CASSSQKESWQIDTDTQYF.

This clone appeared once. The V call is TRBV27, the J call TRBJ1-1, with D unclear. This CDR3 contains 14 residues. The V end lost 2 bases, the J end lost 1 base, and 8 bases lay between the germline ends. The germline V gene encodes CDR1 MNHEY and CDR2 SMNVEV (reference sequence). The CDR3 region is CASSLTAGNTEAFF. CDR3 DNA: TGTGCCAGCAGTTTAACGGCGGGGAACACTGAAGCTTTCTTT.

The V gene is TRBV19, the J gene TRBJ2-1; D unclear. Germline lookup yields CDR1 LNHDA and CDR2 SQIVND (reference sequence). The CDR3 length is 15 residues. Trimming pared 3 bases from V and 14 bases from J, leaving 23 bases between. Written as DNA, the CDR3 is TGTGCCAGTAGTATGGCGGCCCTCCGTGCAACTCCGGAGTTCTTC. It codes for CASSMAALRATPEFF. Looking up the rest from reference TRBV19 and TRBJ2-1 gives the full variable domain: DGGITQSPKYLFRKEGQNVTLSCEQNLNHDAMYWYRQDPGQGLRLIYYSQIVNDFQKGDIAEGYSVSREKKESFPLTVTSAQKNPTAFYLCASSMAALRATPEFFGPGTRLTVL.

The chain joins TRBV4-1 to TRBJ2-7; D may be TRBD2 (6 bases). The germline V gene encodes CDR1 MGHRA and CDR2 YSYEKL. The CDR3 length is 15 residues. V was clipped by 4 bases and J by 3 bases, with 16 bases between them. The CDR3 sequence: CASSPADAGFYEQYF. CDR3 coding DNA: TGCGCCAGCAGCCCGGCGGATGCGGGGTTCTACGAGCAGTACTTC.

This clone was counted once. V is TRBV11-2 and J is TRBJ2-7; possible D gene TRBD2, 5 bases. There are 15 residues in the CDR3. CDR1 is SGHAT, CDR2 FQNNGV, per germline. V lost 0 bases and J lost 3, with 12 bases in between. The CDR3 region is CASSLESGASYEQYF. CDR3 bases: TGTGCCAGCAGCTTAGAGAGCGGCGCTAGCTACGAGCAGTACTTC.

Worth noting for this clone: One junction end disagrees with the germline gene, perhaps due to a read error. The genes are TRBV29-1 and TRBJ2-7; unclear D gene. This CDR3 comprises 13 residues. Germline V gives CDR1 SQVTM, CDR2 ANQGSEA. In DNA form, the CDR3 reads TGCAGCGTGGGAATTAATCTTTCCTACGCGCAGTACTTC. This codes for CSVGINLSYAQYF.

The chain is built from TRBV19 and TRBJ2-1; TRBD2 matches at 8 bases. V dropped 2 bases and J dropped 8; count of bases not matched to a gene: 2. The CDR3 sequence is 13 residues long. Germline V gives CDR1 LNHDA, CDR2 SQIVND (reference sequence). DNA of the CDR3: TGTGCCAGTAGTATACCGGGAGGGGATGAGCAGTTCTTC. It specifies CASSIPGGDEQFF.

The chain joins TRBV27 to TRBJ1-5; 8 positions match TRBD1. After removal of 4 bases from V and 6 bases from J, the junction contained 8 bases not matched to a gene. Germline V gene lookup returns CDR1 MNHEY and CDR2 SMNVEV (reference sequence). This CDR3 spans 15 amino acids. For the CDR3, the DNA is TGTGCCAGCAGTTCCCGGACAGGGATGGCTCAGCCCCAGCATTTT. Translating gives CASSSRTGMAQPQHF.

The chain is built from TRBV27 and TRBJ1-1; no definite D call. The CDR3 contains 13 residues. Germline-derived CDR1 and CDR2 are MNHEY and SMNVEV (reference sequence). The V and J ends lost 4 bases and 4 bases respectively, with 10 bases between them. CDR3 in DNA: TGTGCCAGCAGTTACGGCGAGACCACTGAAGCTTTCTTT. It is translated as CASSYGETTEAFF.

The V and J genes are TRBV11-2 and TRBJ2-6; D remains ambiguous. Between the trimmed V and J ends, which lost 2 bases and 4 bases, there was a span of 9 bases. Germline values: CDR1 SGHAT, CDR2 FQNNGV. This CDR3 has 15 residues. The CDR3 DNA reads TGTGCCAGCAGCTTACTGACCGCGGGGGCCAACGTCCTGACTTTC. This codes for CASSLLTAGANVLTF.